This T cell receptor (beta chain) is drawn from a study of long-term antiretroviral therapy in people with HIV. As for the study in general: The 2015 immediate-ART recommendation came about a decade after the earliest samples. General study findings and limits: Controls had broader CDR3 length ranges than HIV repertoires did. Although diversity increased after ART, it remained lower than in transplant donor controls. Within the repertoire, clones expanded before ART were dominant at all time points.

Germline loops: CDR1 WSHSY, CDR2 SAAADI. V lost 4 bases, J lost 4 bases, and 10 bases stayed unmatched. This CDR3 contains 16 residues. Survey-level immunoSEQ v3.0 assays were run. Clones were read by immunoSEQ multiplex PCR, and TCRdb kept only the in-frame ones, dropping some. The table shows roughly 19,000 clones, with about 91% occurring only once. This clone was recorded once. Its antigen is undetermined. J is TRBJ2-3 and V is TRBV10-2; 8 bases line up with TRBD2. This TCR derives from a woman aged 50 to 60 with HIV. Material: unsorted PBMCs, obtained 4.4 years after starting antiretroviral therapy. The chain's CDR3 is CASSGHGGGPSDTQYF. Here the CDR3 DNA reads TGCGCCAGCAGTGGTCACGGCGGGGGGCCTTCAGATACGCAGTATTTT.